This T cell receptor beta chain was found in a study of T cell responses to AZD1222 COVID-19 vaccine. Looking at the study overall: The analysis combined second doses at about 4 or about 12 weeks.

General observations from the study: The study found Spike-specific TCR breadth and depth rose after two AZD1222 doses. Donors were largely white British and mainly female; clonal diversity was possibly underestimated. Across spike, vaccine-associated CD4 TCRs were found, dominant at 160-218 and 743-854.

Concerning this clone itself: What it binds is unknown.

After removal of 7 bases from V and 8 bases from J, the junction contained 1 base not matched to a gene. Germline CDR1 is SEHNR and CDR2 is FQNEAQ (reference sequence). The CDR3 length is 13 residues. Measured with immunoSEQ multiplex PCR; TCRdb has only the in-frame clones, and not every one. Altogether some 170,000 clones are present, just over 90% being singletons, with the ten largest covering 2.6%. The receptor was isolated from an adult in good health. Material: peripheral blood, obtained on day 0 of AZD1222 vaccination. The chain is built from TRBV7-9 and TRBJ2-4; 14 positions match TRBD2. The CDR3, as DNA: TGTGCCAGCACGGGACTAGCGGGAGACATTCAGTACTTC. Protein: CASTGLAGDIQYF.